Listed below are T cell receptor beta chains from one sample, sequenced in a study of cytomegalovirus exposure and HLA in healthy donors. Repertoires were generated with immunoSEQ multiplex PCR, while TCRdb's copy carries only in-frame clones and drops some. The profile shows approximately 160,000 clones, roughly 84% of them singletons. Sequencing was done on a sample of PBMCs. The source is a boy younger than 10 in good health and CMV-seronegative. Both conserved end residues are part of each CDR3. A D gene is named only where the DNA matches it firmly. The size field is filled for only some rows; it gives once, few, many or a size class.

j_call clone_size v_call d_call cdr3_aa cdr3_nt
TRBJ2-2 - TRBV5-1 - CASSLGGRNTGELFF TGCGCCAGCAGCTTGGGTGGGAGGAACACCGGGGAGCTGTTTTTT
TRBJ2-1 once TRBV12-2 - CASRFSRTSGTDEQFF TGTGCAAGTCGCTTCTCCCGGACTAGCGGGACCGATGAGCAGTTCTTC
TRBJ2-7 - TRBV6-5 - CASSYSRQYYEQYF TGTGCCAGCAGTTACTCGAGACAGTACTACGAGCAGTACTTC
TRBJ2-5 - TRBV14 - CASSRSLGGETQYF TGTGCCAGCAGCCGAAGTTTAGGGGGAGAGACCCAGTACTTC
TRBJ1-1 few TRBV28 TRBD1 CASSGGTGDTEAFF TGTGCCAGCAGTGGGGGGACAGGGGACACTGAAGCTTTCTTT
TRBJ1-1 - TRBV6-5 - CASSYSSGVTEAFF TGTGCCAGCAGTTACTCGTCAGGGGTCACTGAAGCTTTCTTT
TRBJ2-7 - TRBV6-1 - CASSELSGTSGEQYF TGTGCCAGCAGTGAATTGAGTGGGACTTCGGGGGAGCAGTACTTC
TRBJ2-7 once TRBV18 - CASPPYEQYF TGTGCCAGCCCCCCCTACGAGCAGTACTTC
TRBJ2-7 - TRBV6-1 - CASSDPYRVTYEQYF TGTGCCAGCAGTGATCCGTACAGAGTTACCTACGAGCAGTACTTC
TRBJ1-5 few TRBV6-5 - CASSPQGTPGGPQHF TGTGCCAGCAGTCCTCAAGGGACACCCGGAGGGCCCCAGCATTTT
TRBJ2-2 - TRBV5-6 - CASSFFGPPTGELFF TGTGCCAGCAGCTTTTTTGGGCCTCCCACCGGGGAGCTGTTTTTT
TRBJ1-1 - TRBV6-5 TRBD1 CASSYWTGPNTEAFF TGTGCCAGCAGCTATTGGACAGGCCCGAACACTGAAGCTTTCTTT
TRBJ1-1 - TRBV5-1 - CASKGETGSVNTEAFF TGCGCCAGCAAGGGAGAAACAGGGTCTGTGAACACTGAAGCTTTCTTT
TRBJ2-7 - TRBV6-1 TRBD2 CASSAGTSGSHEQYF TGTGCCAGCAGTGCCGGGACTAGCGGGAGTCACGAGCAGTACTTC
TRBJ1-2 - TRBV25-1 - CASSEGQFGYTF TGTGCCAGCAGTGAAGGACAGTTTGGCTACACCTTC
TRBJ2-7 - TRBV5-1 TRBD2 CASTLGTSGGSSYEQYF TGCGCCAGCACCCTCGGGACTAGCGGGGGCAGCTCCTACGAGCAGTACTTC
TRBJ2-7 - TRBV6-1 TRBD1 CASSEKGQGAGEQYF TGTGCCAGCAGTGAAAAGGGACAGGGGGCGGGTGAGCAGTACTTC
TRBJ1-2 - TRBV11-2 - CASSLGQHYGYTF TGTGCCAGCAGCTTGGGACAACACTATGGCTACACCTTC
TRBJ2-5 - TRBV5-1 - CASSLGQRIETQYF TGCGCCAGCAGCTTGGGGCAACGAATTGAGACCCAGTACTTC
TRBJ2-2 few TRBV27 TRBD2 CASSLGLAGAGELFF TGTGCCAGCAGTTTAGGTCTAGCGGGAGCGGGGGAGCTGTTTTTT
TRBJ2-1 - TRBV7-9 TRBD1 CASTLDRGSYNEQFF TGTGCCAGCACTTTAGACAGGGGCTCCTACAATGAGCAGTTCTTC
TRBJ2-1 - TRBV7-2 - CASSDRTRGVNEQFF TGTGCCAGCAGCGATAGGACTAGGGGGGTGAATGAGCAGTTCTTC
TRBJ1-2 - TRBV5-6 - CASSLVPGVNYGYTF TGTGCCAGCAGCTTGGTACCAGGGGTGAACTATGGCTACACCTTC
TRBJ1-4 - TRBV5-1 TRBD1 CASSLSRGEEKLFF TGCGCCAGCAGCTTGAGCAGGGGGGAAGAAAAACTGTTTTTT
TRBJ1-2 - TRBV29-1 TRBD1 CSGVETGGYGYTF TGCAGCGGTGTCGAGACAGGGGGCTATGGCTACACCTTC
TRBJ2-7 - TRBV28 - CASLRGSYEQYF TGTGCCAGCCTTCGGGGGTCCTACGAGCAGTACTTC
TRBJ2-5 - TRBV2 TRBD2 CASSPTSGRARETQYF TGTGCCAGCAGTCCCACTAGCGGGAGGGCCAGAGAGACCCAGTACTTC
TRBJ1-2 - TRBV5-4 TRBD1 CASSRPQSGQLYGYTF TGTGCCAGCAGCCGGCCCCAATCGGGACAGCTCTATGGCTACACCTTC
TRBJ1-2 - TRBV5-1 - CASSLEQIYGYTF TGCGCCAGCAGCTTGGAACAGATATATGGCTACACCTTC
TRBJ1-2 - TRBV29-1 TRBD1 CSVETGNYGYTF TGCAGCGTTGAGACAGGGAACTATGGCTACACCTTC
TRBJ2-1 - TRBV6-5 TRBD2 CASSPTSGSYNEQFF TGTGCCAGCAGTCCAACTAGCGGATCTTACAATGAGCAGTTCTTC
TRBJ2-3 - TRBV9 - CASSPLRGSSDTQYF TGTGCCAGCAGCCCTCTTCGGGGTAGTAGTGATACGCAGTATTTT
TRBJ1-5 - TRBV7-8 - CASTSGAYSNQPQHF TGTGCCAGCACCAGTGGGGCCTATAGCAATCAGCCCCAGCATTTT
TRBJ2-1 few TRBV28 TRBD2 CASRPGTSIEQFF TGTGCCAGCAGGCCCGGGACTAGCATTGAGCAGTTCTTC
TRBJ2-2 - TRBV27 - CASSFLVGGELFF TGTGCCAGCAGTTTCCTAGTTGGCGGTGAGCTGTTTTTT
TRBJ1-1 - TRBV6-5 - CASSPMGGFGTEAFF TGTGCCAGCAGTCCCATGGGGGGGTTCGGAACTGAAGCTTTCTTT
TRBJ1-1 - TRBV2 - CASSPGQYDGTEAFF TGTGCCAGCAGCCCAGGACAGTATGACGGCACTGAAGCTTTCTTT
TRBJ2-3 - TRBV27 TRBD2 CASSLETSGDLGDTQYF TGTGCCAGCAGTTTAGAAACTAGCGGGGATCTGGGAGATACGCAGTATTTT
TRBJ2-7 - TRBV7-6 TRBD1 CASSLARDREEYF TGTGCCAGCAGCTTAGCCCGGGACAGGGAAGAGTACTTC
TRBJ2-3 - TRBV28 TRBD2 CASSHLAEGNTDTQYF TGTGCCAGCAGTCATCTAGCGGAAGGTAACACAGATACGCAGTATTTT
TRBJ1-1 - TRBV30 - CAWSVGAVGTEAFF TGTGCCTGGAGTGTAGGTGCGGTAGGCACTGAAGCTTTCTTT
TRBJ2-7 - TRBV15 TRBD1 CATSSRDSSYEQYF TGTGCCACCAGCAGCCGGGACAGCTCCTACGAGCAGTACTTC
TRBJ2-3 - TRBV7-8 - CASSQPPKTGISTDTQYF TGTGCCAGCAGCCAACCCCCTAAGACAGGCATCTCCACAGATACGCAGTATTTT
TRBJ2-1 once TRBV2 TRBD1 CASMRTGGNEQFF TGTGCCAGCATGAGGACAGGGGGAAATGAGCAGTTCTTC
TRBJ2-7 - TRBV5-4 TRBD1 CASSPYDRETYEQYF TGTGCCAGCAGCCCTTACGACAGGGAGACCTACGAGCAGTACTTC
TRBJ2-5 - TRBV29-1 - CSVGWGSETQYF TGCAGCGTTGGCTGGGGCTCAGAGACCCAGTACTTC
TRBJ1-5 - TRBV19 - CASTRKQNSNQPQHF TGTGCCAGTACCCGAAAACAGAATAGCAATCAGCCCCAGCATTTT
TRBJ1-3 - TRBV7-9 - CASSLGLSGNTIYF TGTGCCAGCAGCTTGGGCCTCTCTGGAAACACCATATATTTT
TRBJ2-3 - TRBV19 - CASSIVGYDTQYF TGTGCCAGTAGTATAGTGGGCTATGATACGCAGTATTTT
TRBJ1-1 - TRBV7-2 - CASSLLPIDSRTEAFF TGTGCCAGCAGCTTACTGCCGATTGACAGTCGCACTGAAGCTTTCTTT